This entry lists 14 T cell receptor beta chains sequenced from one sample in a study of blood T cells in healthy people across ages. A second about 7 to 12 cycle PCR used barcoded and J-beta primers. In TCRdb, the 5' RACE reads were re-called with MiXCR into one record per CDR3 protein. The table lists roughly 680,000 distinct CDR3 sequences, around 52% of them singletons, with less than 15% in the top ten. Sequencing was carried out using blood. All receptors come from a woman older than 75 in good health.

The chain combines TRBV6-1 with TRBJ2-7; D is ambiguous. V was pared by 1 base and J by 3 bases, with 7 bases between. Per the germline V gene, CDR1 is MNHNS and CDR2 is SASEGT. The CDR3 extends over 13 amino acids. The CDR3 DNA follows: TGTGCCAGCAGTGAAGGGCCAGACTACGAGCAGTACTTC. It codes for CASSEGPDYEQYF.

CDR3 nucleotides: TGTGCCAGCAGTTACAACGACAGGAGCTCCTACGAGCAGTACTTC. This translates into CASSYNDRSSYEQYF. The gene calls are TRBV6-6 and TRBJ2-7; weak D call: TRBD1 (6 bases). CDR1 and CDR2 (germline): MNHNY, SVGAGI (reference sequence). V lost 2 bases to trimming and J lost 0 bases, with 11 bases between them. This CDR3 contains 15 residues.

Concerning this clonotype itself: It may be a read error: a sequence one base away is much more abundant. This chain connects TRBV20-1 to TRBJ2-7; D is undetermined. V lost 3 bases to trimming and J lost 7 bases, with 10 bases between them. Germline CDR1 is DFQATT and CDR2 is SNEGSKA (reference sequence). The length of the CDR3 is 11 residues. CDR3 sequence reads: CSASPKNEQYF. For the CDR3, the DNA is TGCAGTGCTAGTCCTAAGAATGAGCAGTACTTC.

To note about this clonotype: The junction departs from germline at one end; a sequencing error may be responsible. The chain couples TRBV5-1 to TRBJ1-1; the D is unclear. The CDR3 covers 13 residues. The germline CDR1 and CDR2 sequences are SGHRS and YFSETQ. CDR3 coding DNA: TGCGCCATCAGCTCGACACTGAACACTGAAGCTTTCTTT. Its translation is CAISSTLNTEAFF.

Of note for this clonotype: A clone one base away is much larger, so this may be a read error. The rearrangement links TRBV5-5 to TRBJ2-1; 9 nucleotides match TRBD1. Per the germline V gene, CDR1 is SGHKS and CDR2 is YYEKEE (reference sequence). The CDR3 spans 14 residues. This CDR3 is CASFRTGGNKEQFF. The DNA for the CDR3 is TGTGCCAGCTTTAGAACAGGGGGCAACAAGGAGCAGTTCTTC.

This rearrangement joins TRBV6-5 to TRBJ1-2, with D unresolved. This CDR3 spans 14 amino acids. V was cut by 6 bases and J by 12 bases, with 23 bases left in between. The germline gives CDR1 MNHEY, CDR2 SVGAGI. The CDR3 loop reads CASSRGRVNYGHTF. As DNA, the CDR3 is TGTGCCAGCAGCCGCGGGAGGGTAAACTACGGCCACACCTTC.

This chain uses TRBV6-6 with TRBJ1-5; a possible D gene is TRBD1 (5 bases). Germline V gene sequence: CDR1 MNHNY, CDR2 SVGAGI (reference sequence). The CDR3 consists of 11 residues. V lost 4 bases to trimming and J lost 12 bases, with 10 bases between them. CDR3 nucleotides: TGTGCCAGCAGTTTAGGACAATACCAGCATTTT. The encoded protein is CASSLGQYQHF.

Remarks on this clonotype: A much larger clone differs from this one at a single base, so this may be a read error. This chain links TRBV10-3 with TRBJ1-5; no clear D. The CDR3 spans 14 residues. The germline gives CDR1 ENHRY, CDR2 SYGVKD. The V gene lost 5 bases and the J gene lost 6 bases, with 14 bases spanning the gap. CDR3 in amino acids: CAISKGDAGQPQHF. The CDR3 region has the DNA TGTGCCATCAGTAAGGGAGACGCGGGTCAGCCCCAGCATTTT.

Note on this clonotype: One junction end disagrees with the germline gene, perhaps due to a read error. The chain joins TRBV20-1 to TRBJ2-1, with TRBD2 matching 12 bases. Germline CDR1 and CDR2: DFQATT and SNEGSKA (reference sequence). The CDR3 length is 20 residues. This CDR3 reads CCARDPWTSGDRSSYNEQFF. CDR3 bases: TGCTGTGCTAGAGATCCCTGGACTAGCGGGGATCGAAGCTCCTACAATGAGCAGTTCTTC.

This clonotype was found a few times. The CDR3: CASSRGDRDPDTQYF. In DNA form, the CDR3 reads TGTGCCAGCAGCCGCGGGGATCGGGACCCAGATACGCAGTATTTT. The V call is TRBV3-1, the J call TRBJ2-3, with D maybe TRBD2 (6 bases). From germline, CDR1 is LGHDT and CDR2 YNNKEL (reference sequence). This CDR3 region has 15 residues. Trimming removed 4 bases at V and 4 bases at J, with 15 bases between.

Worth noting for this clonotype: One end of the junction fails to match germline, which may point to a read error. The gene calls are TRBV4-1 and TRBJ2-7, with D possibly being TRBD2 (6 bases). The CDR3 is 15 amino acids. Germline CDR1 MGHRA, CDR2 YSYEKL. CDR3 bases: TGCGCCAGCAGCCAAGTCTCCGGGGGAGATTACGACCAGTACTTC. Translating gives CASSQVSGGDYDQYF.

This clonotype showed up many times. The chain joins TRBV6-5 to TRBJ1-1, with D possibly TRBD1 on 5 matching bases. V lost 7 bases, J lost 4 bases, and 13 bases lay in between. The CDR3 consists of 13 residues. Per the germline V gene, CDR1 is MNHEY and CDR2 is SVGAGI. CDR3 in DNA: TGTGCCAGCACGCAGGGTTTGTTCACTGAAGCTTTCTTT. It yields the protein CASTQGLFTEAFF.

This clonotype has more than one count but fewer than ten. A much larger clone sits a single nucleotide away, making a read error possible. The CDR3 DNA reads TGTGCCAGCAGCCAAGGGCTAGGTGTGTCCTACAATGAGCAGTACTTC. It translates to CASSQGLGVSYNEQYF. This sequence joins TRBV14 and TRBJ2-1; D unresolved. The J call may be in error: the DNA end matches TRBJ2-7 better. Germline values: CDR1 SGHDN, CDR2 FVKESK. The CDR3 consists of 16 residues.

The rearrangement links TRBV10-3 to TRBJ1-2; 7 bases are shared with TRBD1. J lost 3 bases, V lost 6 bases, and 4 bases had no gene match. CDR3 length equals 13 residues. Germline CDR1 ENHRY, CDR2 SYGVKD. CDR3 coding DNA: TGTGCCATCAGCGGACAGGAGGACTATGGCTACACCTTC. Its protein product is CAISGQEDYGYTF.